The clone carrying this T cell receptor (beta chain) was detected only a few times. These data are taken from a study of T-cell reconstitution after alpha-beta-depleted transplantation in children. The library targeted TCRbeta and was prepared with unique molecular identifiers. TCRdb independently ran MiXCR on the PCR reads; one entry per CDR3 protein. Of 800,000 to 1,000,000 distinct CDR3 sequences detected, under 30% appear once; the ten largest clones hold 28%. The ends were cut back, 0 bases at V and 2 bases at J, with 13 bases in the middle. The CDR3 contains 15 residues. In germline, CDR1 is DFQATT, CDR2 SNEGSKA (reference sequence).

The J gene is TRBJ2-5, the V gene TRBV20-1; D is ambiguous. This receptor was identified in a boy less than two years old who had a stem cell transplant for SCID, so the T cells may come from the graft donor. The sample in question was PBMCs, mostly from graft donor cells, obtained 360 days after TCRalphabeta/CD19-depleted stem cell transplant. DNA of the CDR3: TGCAGTGCTAGAGATAGGCGCTTGCGACAAGAGACCCAGTACTTC. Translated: CSARDRRLRQETQYF.